The 6 T cell receptor beta chains presented below share a single source sample, sequenced in a study of blood T cells in healthy people across ages. It was with a sample-barcoded 5' primer and a J-beta primer mix that a second PCR of roughly 7 to 12 cycles was run. TCRdb independently ran MiXCR on the 5' RACE reads; one entry per CDR3 protein. The sample contains 1.5 million to 2 million distinct CDR3 sequences, roughly 52% of which appear only once. Sequenced material: blood. All receptors derive from a woman between 40 and 55 years old in good health.

This chain joins TRBV15 and TRBJ1-5; D unresolved. CDR1 is LNHNV and CDR2 is YYDKDF in the germline V gene (reference sequence). Trimming took off 0 bases at V and 0 bases at J, with 6 bases between the two ends. The CDR3 loop spans 15 amino acids. CDR3 residues: CATSRESYSNQPQHF. The CDR3 DNA follows: TGTGCCACCAGCAGAGAGAGTTATAGCAATCAGCCCCAGCATTTT. Together with reference TRBV15 and TRBJ1-5, the CDR3 gives the full variable domain: DAMVIQNPRYQVTQFGKPVTLSCSQTLNHNVMYWYQQKSSQAPKLLFHYYDKDFNNEADTPDNFQSRRPNTSFCFLDIRSPGLGDTAMYLCATSRESYSNQPQHFGDGTRLSIL.

This clonotype occurred many times. The J gene is TRBJ2-7, the V gene TRBV29-1; 9 bases align to TRBD1. CDR1 and CDR2 (germline): SQVTM, ANQGSEA. After removal of 6 bases from V and 2 bases from J, the junction contained 8 bases not matched to a gene. This CDR3 is built from 14 residues. CDR3 nucleotides: TGCAGCGTCGCCGGGACAGGGAACCCCTACGAGCAGTACTTC. Amino acid sequence: CSVAGTGNPYEQYF.

The CDR3 here is CASSFHLRGAGNSPLHF. The CDR3 DNA reads TGTGCCAGCAGTTTCCATCTTAGGGGGGCAGGGAATTCACCCCTCCACTTT. This sequence joins TRBV12-3 or TRBV12-4 and TRBJ1-6; tentative D call: TRBD1 (6 bases). CDR3 length: 17 residues. Between the trimmed V and J ends, which lost 3 bases and 7 bases, there was a span of 19 bases.

This clonotype has a handful of counts. This chain uses TRBV29-1 with TRBJ1-2, with D unresolved. Germline assignment: CDR1 SQVTM and CDR2 ANQGSEA. V lost 4 bases and J lost 2, with 8 bases in between. The CDR3 spans 12 residues. The CDR3 here is CSVGTQNYGYTF. The DNA for the CDR3 is TGCAGCGTTGGGACCCAAAACTATGGCTACACCTTC.

Comments on this clonotype: One end of the junction varies from germline; a read error may be responsible. The rearrangement joins TRBV5-1 to TRBJ1-4; no firm D call. Germline V gene sequence: CDR1 SGHRS, CDR2 YFSETQ. CDR3 length: 17 amino acids. The CDR3 bases are TGCGCCAGCGGCTTGTCGGGGAGAGAAGCAACTAGTGAAAAACTGTTTTTT. Its protein product is CASGLSGREATSEKLFF.

J is TRBJ2-7 and V is TRBV29-1, with D possibly matching TRBD2 (6 bases). Germline CDR1 and CDR2: SQVTM and ANQGSEA. The CDR3 has 13 amino acids. V lost 7 bases and J 4 bases, leaving 17 bases between the germline ends. The CDR3 reads CSAAPGLQYEQYF. The CDR3 bases are TGCAGCGCCGCACCGGGACTTCAATACGAGCAGTACTTC.